The text below deals with one T cell receptor beta chain. The antigen is not known. The data were taken from a study of cytomegalovirus exposure and HLA in healthy donors. Study-level findings and limits: Per a later analysis, HLA-associated TCR beta chains showed more clonal expansion than other, equally common TCR beta chains. HLA allele associations emerged for under 20,000 TCR beta sequences in a later analysis, at 0.05 false discovery rate.

Each donor was healthy, and each was a bone marrow donor. Both 60 Vbeta primers and 13 Jbeta primers went into the PCR. Assay used: immunoSEQ multiplex PCR; TCRdb lists only in-frame clones, some missing. The sample has about 140,000 clones; approximately 80% are singletons. Germline CDR1 SGHAT, CDR2 FQNNGV. V dropped 5 bases and J dropped 6 bases, with 9 bases sitting between them. The CDR3 spans 12 residues. The clonotype was recovered from a woman aged 35 to 49 in good health and CMV-seronegative. The sample taken for sequencing was PBMCs. The rearrangement uses TRBV11-2 and TRBJ2-3, with D hard to call. The chain's CDR3 is CASSDTLDTQYF. CDR3 DNA: TGTGCCAGCAGCGACACGTTGGATACGCAGTATTTT.